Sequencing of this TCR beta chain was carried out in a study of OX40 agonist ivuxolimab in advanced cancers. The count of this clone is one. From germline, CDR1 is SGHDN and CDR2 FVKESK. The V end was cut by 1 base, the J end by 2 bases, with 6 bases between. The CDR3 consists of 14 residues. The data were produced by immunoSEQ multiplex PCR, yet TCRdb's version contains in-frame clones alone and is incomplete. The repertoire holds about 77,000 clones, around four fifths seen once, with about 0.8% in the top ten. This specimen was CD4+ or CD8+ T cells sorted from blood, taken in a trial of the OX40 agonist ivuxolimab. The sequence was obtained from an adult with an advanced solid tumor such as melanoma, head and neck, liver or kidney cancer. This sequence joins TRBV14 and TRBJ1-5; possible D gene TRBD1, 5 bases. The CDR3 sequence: CASSQGRGNQPQHF. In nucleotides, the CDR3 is TGTGCCAGCAGCCAAGGCAGGGGCAATCAGCCCCAGCATTTT.